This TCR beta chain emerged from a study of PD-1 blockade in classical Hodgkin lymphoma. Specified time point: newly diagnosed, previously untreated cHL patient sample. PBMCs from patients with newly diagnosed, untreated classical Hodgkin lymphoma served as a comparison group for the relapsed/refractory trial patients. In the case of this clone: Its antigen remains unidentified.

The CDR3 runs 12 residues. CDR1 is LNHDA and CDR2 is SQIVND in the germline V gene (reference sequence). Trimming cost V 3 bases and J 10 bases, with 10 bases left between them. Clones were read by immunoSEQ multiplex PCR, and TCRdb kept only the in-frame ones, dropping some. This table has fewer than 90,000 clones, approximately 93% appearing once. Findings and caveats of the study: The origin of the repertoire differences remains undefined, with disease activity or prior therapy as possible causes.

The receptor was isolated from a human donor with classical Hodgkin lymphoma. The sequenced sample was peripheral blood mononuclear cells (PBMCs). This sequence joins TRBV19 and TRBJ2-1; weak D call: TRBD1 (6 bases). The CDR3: CASSMDSLEQFF. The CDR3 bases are TGTGCCAGTAGTATGGACAGTTTGGAGCAGTTCTTC. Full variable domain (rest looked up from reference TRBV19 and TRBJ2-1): DGGITQSPKYLFRKEGQNVTLSCEQNLNHDAMYWYRQDPGQGLRLIYYSQIVNDFQKGDIAEGYSVSREKKESFPLTVTSAQKNPTAFYLCASSMDSLEQFFGPGTRLTVL.